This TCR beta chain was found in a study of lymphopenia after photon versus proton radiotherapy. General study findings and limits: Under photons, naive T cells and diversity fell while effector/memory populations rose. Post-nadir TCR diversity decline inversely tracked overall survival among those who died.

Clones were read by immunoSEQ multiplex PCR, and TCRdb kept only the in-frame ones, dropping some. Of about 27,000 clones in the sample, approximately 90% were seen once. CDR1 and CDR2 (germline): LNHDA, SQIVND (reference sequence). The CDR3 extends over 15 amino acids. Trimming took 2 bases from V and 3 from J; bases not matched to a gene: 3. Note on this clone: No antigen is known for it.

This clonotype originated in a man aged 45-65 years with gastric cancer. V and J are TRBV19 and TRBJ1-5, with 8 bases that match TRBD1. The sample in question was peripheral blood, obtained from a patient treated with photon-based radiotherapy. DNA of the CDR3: TGTGCCAGTAGTATAAGGACAGGGTACAATCAGCCCCAGCATTTT. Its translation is CASSIRTGYNQPQHF.